This T cell receptor (beta chain) was retrieved from a study of T cells in Graves' hyperthyroidism and ophthalmopathy. Study results and caveats: Ophthalmopathy was identified by the model a median 6.5 months ahead of onset.

RNA transcripts provided the source from which TCR beta CDR3 regions were amplified. Researchers ran a first-round RT-PCR on the TCR CDR3 using the HTBI primer set. MiXCR, applied by TCRdb to the multiplex PCR reads, yields one record per CDR3 protein. The table shows 150,000 or so distinct CDR3 sequences, with approximately 20% occurring only once. A remark on this clonotype: Its antigen is unidentified.

The sequence derives from a woman aged 50 to 60 with Graves' hyperthyroidism that later progressed to Graves' ophthalmopathy. The sequencing input was blood.

CDR3 in amino acids: CATADGTGGGYTF. The CDR3 bases are TGTGCAACGGCCGACGGGACAGGGGGCGGCTACACCTTC. The chain recombines TRBV27 with TRBJ1-2, with TRBD1 matching over 12 bases. CDR3 size: 13 residues. In germline, CDR1 is MNHEY, CDR2 SMNVEV (reference sequence).